This entry is about one TCR beta chain. The antigen is unknown. The data derive from a study of shared clonotypes between healthy human individuals. Assay runs were performed at deep level. Sequencing used immunoSEQ multiplex PCR; TCRdb keeps in-frame clones, though not all of them. The table shows 2 million to 2.5 million clones, with 85% to 95% occurring only once. The naive CD8 population came from CD45RO-negative cells selected for CCR7, without terminally differentiated effector memory CD45RA+ cells. General study findings and limits: Compared with clonotypes that all four donors shared, non-shared clonotypes had lower generation probabilities. Naive subsets typically showed greater estimated richness than memory subsets.

V shed 2 bases and J 3 bases; nucleotides not matched to a gene: 9. This CDR3 has 17 residues. From germline, CDR1 is SGHRS and CDR2 YFSETQ. The receptor's source is a man between 18 and 29 years old in good health. V gene TRBV5-1 combines with J gene TRBJ2-3; TRBD2 agrees at 10 bases. Sequences were obtained from naive CD8+ T cells sorted from blood. CDR3 nucleotides: TGCGCCAGCAGCTTTCTTTTAGAACTAGCGGGAACAGATACGCAGTATTTT. Its translation is CASSFLLELAGTDTQYF.